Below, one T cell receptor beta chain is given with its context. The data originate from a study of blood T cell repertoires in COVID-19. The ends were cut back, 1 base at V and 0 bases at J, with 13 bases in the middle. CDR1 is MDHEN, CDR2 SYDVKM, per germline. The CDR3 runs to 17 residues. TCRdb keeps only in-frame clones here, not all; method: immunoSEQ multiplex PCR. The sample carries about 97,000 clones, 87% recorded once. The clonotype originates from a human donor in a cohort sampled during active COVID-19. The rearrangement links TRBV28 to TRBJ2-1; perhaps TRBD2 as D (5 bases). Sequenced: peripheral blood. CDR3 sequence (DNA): TGTGCCAGCAGTTTATCTTTAGGGAGATACTCCTACAATGAGCAGTTCTTC. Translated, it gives CASSLSLGRYSYNEQFF. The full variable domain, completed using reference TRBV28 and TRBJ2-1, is DVKVTQSSRYLVKRTGEKVFLECVQDMDHENMFWYRQDPGLGLRLIYFSYDVKMKEKGDIPEGYSVSREKKERFSLILESASTNQTSMYLCASSLSLGRYSYNEQFFGPGTRLTVL.